Presented here are 10 T cell receptor beta chains from one specimen sequenced in a study of cytomegalovirus exposure and HLA in healthy donors. In the PCR, 60 Vbeta and 13 Jbeta primers were used. Clones were sequenced by immunoSEQ multiplex PCR, and TCRdb holds only the in-frame ones, with some missing. The repertoire includes around 130,000 clones, roughly three fifths of them detected once, and 6% to 8% sits in the top ten. The specimen sequenced was PBMCs. These receptors originate from a woman aged 60-70 years in good health and CMV-seronegative.

The gene calls are TRBV15 and TRBJ2-6; D is uncertain. The CDR3 is 15 amino acids. The germline V gene encodes CDR1 LNHNV and CDR2 YYDKDF (reference sequence). V was shortened by 1 base and J by 4 bases, with 8 bases between the two germline ends. CDR3 in DNA: TGTGCCACCAGCAGAGCGGTGGAGGGGGCCAACGTCCTGACTTTC. This translates into CATSRAVEGANVLTF.

This clone occurred once. The genes are TRBV6-5 and TRBJ2-7; 11 bases are shared with TRBD1. V dropped 2 bases and J dropped 7; count of bases not matched to a gene: 10. The CDR3 loop spans 16 amino acids. The V gene's germline CDR1 is MNHEY and CDR2 SVGAGI. For the CDR3, the DNA is TGTGCCAGCAGTTACCTGATTGGGACAGGGGGATGGGAGCAGTACTTC. Its translation is CASSYLIGTGGWEQYF.

Regarding this clone: Within the sample, other DNA sequences also encode this same CDR3. This sequence joins TRBV7-2 and TRBJ2-7; 10 bases fit TRBD2. The CDR3 length is 15 residues. CDR1 SGHTA and CDR2 FQGNSA come from the germline V gene. The trim removed 0 bases at V and 2 bases at J, leaving 1 base unmatched. The CDR3: CASSLASGGAYEQYF. CDR3 in DNA: TGTGCCAGCAGCTTAGCCAGCGGGGGGGCCTACGAGCAGTACTTC.

A word on this clone: The sample contains more than one DNA sequence encoding this CDR3. This chain joins TRBV10-1 and TRBJ1-1, with 7 bases fitting TRBD1. The CDR3 has 14 residues. Germline-derived CDR1 and CDR2 are WNHNN and SYGVQD (reference sequence). The chain's CDR3 is CASARQGSNTEAFF. CDR3 bases: TGCGCTAGCGCCAGACAGGGTTCGAACACTGAAGCTTTCTTT.

This chain's CDR3 is CASSLLQPSYGYTF. CDR3 DNA: TGTGCCAGCAGCTTGCTACAGCCCTCATATGGCTACACCTTC. The chain joins TRBV7-2 to TRBJ1-2, with D unresolved. Germline V lookup: CDR1 SGHTA, CDR2 FQGNSA. The V end lost 3 bases, the J end lost 5 bases, and 13 bases lay between the germline ends. The CDR3 spans 14 residues.

This chain joins TRBV7-2 and TRBJ1-1, with a weak D call TRBD1 (5 bases). V was pared by 4 bases and J by 1 base, with 10 bases between. Germline V lookup: CDR1 SGHTA, CDR2 FQGNSA. The CDR3 runs to 14 residues. The CDR3 nucleotides are TGTGCCAGCAGCTCGTGGGGCTCGAACACTGAAGCTTTCTTT. Its translation is CASSSWGSNTEAFF.

The V gene is TRBV7-2, the J gene TRBJ2-7, with 7 bases matching TRBD2. The CDR3 has 15 residues. V was pared by 1 base and J by 3 bases, with 6 bases of the junction left unmatched. The germline CDR1 and CDR2 sequences are SGHTA and FQGNSA. CDR3: CASSLELAPLYEQYF. The CDR3 DNA is TGTGCCAGCAGCTTAGAACTAGCGCCTCTCTACGAGCAGTACTTC.

The chain joins TRBV5-1 to TRBJ1-2; no reliable D call. Trimming pared 0 bases from V and 6 bases from J, leaving 9 bases between. From germline, CDR1 is SGHRS and CDR2 YFSETQ. The CDR3 length is 13 residues. Here the CDR3 reads CASSLGTADGYTF. The DNA for the CDR3 is TGCGCCAGCAGCTTGGGTACTGCGGATGGCTACACCTTC.

The V call is TRBV9, the J call TRBJ2-2, with D possibly being TRBD2 (5 bases). The germline V and J ends were trimmed by 0 bases and 5 bases, with 11 bases remaining between them. Looked up from germline, CDR1 is SGDLS and CDR2 is YYNGEE. The CDR3 length is 15 residues. The CDR3 DNA is TGTGCCAGCAGCGTAGAGTCAGGCGGGACCGGGGAGCTGTTTTTT. This sequence encodes CASSVESGGTGELFF.

This chain uses TRBV6-1 with TRBJ1-3; D gene unclear. The CDR3 extends over 13 amino acids. Germline V CDR1 and CDR2: MNHNS, SASEGT. The CDR3 sequence is CASGQNSGNTIYF. As DNA, the CDR3 is TGTGCTAGCGGGCAGAACTCTGGAAACACCATATATTTT.